This is a list of T cell receptor beta chains from one sample in a study of cytomegalovirus exposure and HLA in healthy donors. Assay used: immunoSEQ multiplex PCR; TCRdb lists only in-frame clones, some missing. Of about 52,000 clones in the sample, about three quarters are singletons; the top ten hold roughly 9.2%. Sequencing input: PBMCs. Every receptor here comes from a woman aged 45-60 years in good health and CMV-seronegative. Each CDR3 is given with its conserved first and last residue. D genes are given only for firm matches. A row's size may be missing; if present it is once, few, many or a size class.

>15|TRBJ2-1|.|TRBV19|.
CASSRRGGTYNEQFF
TGTGCCAGTAGTAGGAGAGGAGGGACCTACAATGAGCAGTTCTTC
>12|TRBJ1-4|.|TRBV5-8|.
CASSLEKEKLFF
TGTGCCAGCAGCTTGGAAAAGGAGAAACTGTTTTTT
>13|TRBJ2-7|TRBD1|TRBV5-1|few
CASRPGQGSEQYF
TGCGCCAGCAGGCCGGGACAGGGATCCGAGCAGTACTTC
>16|TRBJ1-2|.|TRBV7-8|.
CASSLARFPPFDGYTF
TGTGCCAGCAGCTTAGCGAGATTCCCTCCCTTCGATGGCTACACCTTC
>14|TRBJ1-1|.|TRBV2|few
CASRRTDMNTEAFF
TGTGCCAGCAGAAGGACAGACATGAACACTGAAGCTTTCTTT
>15|TRBJ2-7|TRBD1|TRBV19|.
CAPTDSETGDNEQYF
TGTGCCCCGACTGACAGTGAGACAGGGGACAACGAGCAGTACTTC
>15|TRBJ2-5|TRBD2|TRBV5-1|.
CASSLSGGAFETQYF
TGCGCCAGCAGCTTGAGCGGGGGGGCCTTCGAGACCCAGTACTTC
>15|TRBJ2-7|.|TRBV7-9|.
CASSLGGAAGYEQYF
TGTGCCAGCAGCTTAGGCGGGGCAGCGGGCTACGAGCAGTACTTC
>17|TRBJ1-2|.|TRBV7-3|.
CASSLTGQPSANYGYTF
TGTGCCAGCAGCTTAACGGGCCAACCATCCGCGAACTATGGCTACACCTTC
>15|TRBJ2-1|TRBD2|TRBV5-8|.
CASSSGLAGTAEQFF
TGTGCCAGCAGCTCGGGACTAGCGGGGACCGCAGAGCAGTTCTTC
>17|TRBJ1-3|.|TRBV6-4|once
CASSDSRDCFSGNTIYF
TGTGCCAGCAGTGACTCGCGGGACTGCTTCTCTGGAAACACCATATATTTT
>13|TRBJ2-1|.|TRBV12-5|.
CAKVGPPTNEQFF
TGTGCTAAGGTGGGCCCACCCACCAATGAGCAGTTCTTC
>11|TRBJ2-5|.|TRBV20-1|.
CSAPRSETQYF
TGCAGTGCCCCCAGGTCAGAGACCCAGTACTTC
>13|TRBJ1-2|TRBD1|TRBV19|.
CASSTTGVGGYTF
TGTGCCAGTAGCACGACAGGGGTTGGTGGCTACACCTTC
>16|TRBJ2-7|.|TRBV7-2|.
CASSFGGGPSSYEQYF
TGTGCCAGCAGCTTTGGAGGGGGCCCGAGCTCCTACGAGCAGTACTTC
>14|TRBJ1-4|.|TRBV7-9|.
CASSLETGLEKLFF
TGTGCCAGCAGCTTGGAGACAGGATTAGAAAAACTGTTTTTT
>15|TRBJ2-7|TRBD1|TRBV6-5|.
CASSRTGRLSYEQYF
TGTGCCAGCAGTCGGACAGGGAGACTATCCTACGAGCAGTACTTC
>14|TRBJ1-2|.|TRBV9|once
CASSEGVGNYGYTF
TGTGCCAGCAGCGAGGGGGTAGGGAACTATGGCTACACCTTC
>17|TRBJ2-1|TRBD2|TRBV5-1|.
CASSLAVASGGWHEQFF
TGCGCCAGCAGCTTGGCCGTCGCTAGCGGGGGATGGCATGAGCAGTTCTTC
>13|TRBJ1-1|.|TRBV10-2|.
CASSESPRKEAFF
TGCGCCAGCAGTGAGTCCCCGCGCAAGGAAGCTTTCTTT
>16|TRBJ2-3|TRBD2|TRBV10-3|.
CAIKAGLAGGPDTQYF
TGTGCCATCAAGGCTGGACTAGCGGGGGGGCCAGATACGCAGTATTTT
>15|TRBJ2-2|TRBD2|TRBV2|.
CASSDGGAGTGELFF
TGTGCCAGCAGTGACGGGGGGGCGGGCACCGGGGAGCTGTTTTTT
>16|TRBJ2-1|TRBD1|TRBV5-1|.
CASSLSPDRGIVEQFF
TGCGCCAGCAGCCTGAGCCCGGACAGGGGGATTGTTGAGCAGTTCTTC
>15|TRBJ2-1|TRBD2|TRBV7-2|few
CASRGLAGGYNEQFF
TGTGCCAGCAGGGGACTAGCGGGAGGTTACAATGAGCAGTTCTTC
>15|TRBJ2-4|.|TRBV9|.
CASSVGTGGGNIQYF
TGTGCCAGCAGCGTAGGGACAGGCGGAGGGAACATTCAGTACTTC
>14|TRBJ2-5|.|TRBV27|few
CASSLAREKETQYF
TGTGCCAGCAGTCTCGCCCGGGAGAAAGAGACCCAGTACTTC
>11|TRBJ1-1|.|TRBV20-1|.
CGHSSNTEAFF
TGCGGACACAGCTCGAACACTGAAGCTTTCTTT
>12|TRBJ2-3|TRBD2|TRBV30|.
CAFGGGTDTQYF
TGTGCCTTCGGGGGGGGCACAGATACGCAGTATTTT
>15|TRBJ2-5|TRBD1|TRBV5-1|.
CASSSQGVGIETQYF
TGCGCCAGCAGCTCACAGGGGGTAGGGATAGAGACCCAGTACTTC
>12|TRBJ1-6|TRBD1|TRBV28|once
CASSIQGIALHF
TGTGCCAGCAGTATACAGGGGATAGCCCTCCACTTT
>15|TRBJ2-7|TRBD2|TRBV9|few
CASSPGGGGVYEQYF
TGTGCCAGCAGCCCCGGGGGCGGGGGGGTCTACGAGCAGTACTTC
>15|TRBJ1-3|.|TRBV10-3|.
CAISEQVISGNTIYF
TGTGCCATCAGTGAGCAGGTCATCTCTGGAAACACCATATATTTT
>17|TRBJ2-5|TRBD1|TRBV5-1|once
CASSLTGGATKIETQYF
TGCGCCAGCAGCTTGACAGGGGGCGCGACTAAGATCGAGACCCAGTACTTC
>13|TRBJ1-5|TRBD1|TRBV19|.
CASNRGINQPQHF
TGTGCCAGTAACAGGGGGATTAATCAGCCCCAGCATTTT
>14|TRBJ2-3|TRBD2|TRBV7-9|.
CASSFTSGSHTQYF
TGTGCCAGCAGCTTCACTAGCGGCTCCCATACGCAGTATTTT
>11|TRBJ2-7|.|TRBV18|few
CASSRRDEQYF
TGTGCCAGCTCGAGACGGGACGAGCAGTACTTC
>12|TRBJ2-2|.|TRBV6-6|.
CASSPVTGELFF
TGTGCCAGCAGCCCGGTCACCGGGGAGCTGTTTTTT
>14|TRBJ1-1|TRBD1|TRBV7-9|few
CASSSGQGVTEAFF
TGTGCCAGCAGCTCGGGACAGGGAGTCACTGAAGCTTTCTTT
>18|TRBJ2-1|TRBD2|TRBV19|few
CASSTGLAGGLSYNEQFF
TGTGCCAGTAGCACGGGACTAGCGGGGGGGCTCTCCTACAATGAGCAGTTCTTC
>14|TRBJ2-1|.|TRBV5-4|.
CASSFHDRYNEQFF
TGTGCCAGCAGCTTCCACGACAGGTACAATGAGCAGTTCTTC